Detailed here is one TCR beta chain. This sample stems from a study of CD8 T cells in Susac syndrome. In blood CD8+ and CD4+ T cells, TCR beta underwent sequencing. The multiple sclerosis controls consisted of treatment-naive patients with relapsing-remitting disease, either stable or active. The authors reverse transcribed roughly 0.5 to 1 ug RNA with random hexamers. The method of amplification for TCR beta CDR3 was immunoSEQ multiplex PCR, covering 54 Vbeta and 13 Jbeta. In TCRdb, the immunoSEQ multiplex PCR reads were re-called with MiXCR into one record per CDR3 protein. This sample has around 170,000 distinct CDR3 sequences, with 85% to 95% found just once. The CDR3 loop spans 13 amino acids. Looked up from germline, CDR1 is MNHEY and CDR2 is SMNVEV (reference sequence). Deletions cut 1 base from V and 6 bases from J, with 8 bases between.

This chain links TRBV27 with TRBJ2-3; D is possibly TRBD1 (5 bases). The sequencing sample was made of CD8+ T cells from PBMCs. The sequence was collected from a human donor with multiple sclerosis. The CDR3 region has the DNA TGTGCCAGCAGTTTATTAGGGGCGGATACGCAGTATTTT. Encoded protein: CASSLLGADTQYF.